The T cell receptor beta chain described here comes from a study of Ad26.COV2.S vaccination and SARS-CoV-2 variants. The protocol was immunoSEQ multiplex PCR, while the TCRdb copy is restricted to in-frame clones and leaves out a portion. The table has about 680,000 clones, roughly nine tenths seen once. As to treatment: 19 received Ad26.COV2.S at low or high dose, single or two shots; 5 received placebo; per-sample allocation not given. Samples were taken on day 63 after the first vaccine or placebo injection. Within Boston, the person who donated was an adult of 18-55 years. Germline loops: CDR1 MNHEY, CDR2 SMNVEV (reference sequence). V dropped 5 bases and J dropped 0 bases, with 14 bases sitting between them. This CDR3 has 16 amino acids. Note on this clone: Its target is unknown.

Notes on the study in general: It was found that vaccine and placebo recipients had similar non-spike TCR breadth. Vaccine recipients surpassed placebo recipients in spike-specific TCR breadth.

Sequenced material: peripheral blood, taken in a trial of Ad26.COV2.S vaccine versus placebo. The chain combines TRBV27 with TRBJ2-1; either TRBD1 or TRBD2 may fit D (5 bases each). This clonotype originated in a person aged 18-65 years who received the Ad26.COV2.S COVID-19 vaccine or a placebo. The CDR3 here is CASSLMGTSSYNEQFF. CDR3 bases: TGTGCCAGCAGTCTTATGGGGACGAGCTCCTACAATGAGCAGTTCTTC.